This T cell receptor (beta chain) was captured by sequencing in a study of somatic mutations in cytotoxic T cells in rheumatoid arthritis (TCRdb year 2017). Concerning the study at large: Right after diagnosis and prior to the start of any treatment, 30 to 35 ml EDTA of peripheral blood was drawn from patients. The median ages of the patient and control groups were essentially identical. In newly diagnosed rheumatoid arthritis without treatment, the study examined if expanded CD8+ T-cell clones harbor somatic mutations, relying on TCRB deep sequencing to characterize clonality. Some T-cell populations stained with V beta antibodies were sorted by flow on a FACSAria II or Sony SH800 to nearly 100% purity, with sorted V beta1+ cells additionally subjected to TCRB sequencing. TCRB deep sequencing was performed for 65 rheumatoid arthritis patients and about 20 healthy controls. Study-level results and caveats: In patients, CD8+ clonality rose with age (Spearman r ~ 0.5), which was not the case in healthy controls. It was unknown which antigens the expanded CD8+ clones targeted, and their absence from virus-specific databases did not exclude viral specificity. The slight TRBV07 underrepresentation in patients was not adjusted for multiple comparisons. Several identical CD8+ TCRB sequences were found in both blood and synovial fluid, and in about an eighth of the roughly 60 patients the largest CD8+ clone exceeded 20% of CD8+ cells. There was no significant difference in CD8+ T-cell clonality between rheumatoid arthritis patients and age-matched healthy controls.

Sequencing of TCRB CDR3 was done on genomic DNA with the immunoSEQ assay. The source study handled its data this way. Published virus-specific TCRB sequences were compared with patient CD8+ clones larger than 1%, and only a few matches were found. The analyses included only productive TCRB rearrangements. Defining a clone by its unique TCRB CDR3 sequence, the study calculated clonality as a productive clonality index derived from Shannon entropy. The template counts of each clone relative to the total templates per sample were used to calculate repertoire overlap between two samples. V-gene usage from TCRB sequencing and V-gene usage measured by flow cytometry were correlated (Spearman r of under 0.7). The table was pulled from immuneACCESS by TCRdb, which kept in-frame rearrangements only. Such tables lose some clones; where checked, under half of the loss comes from unresolved V genes, and the rest has no known cause. V and J calls and clone size are those listed in that table; D and trimming were worked out from the DNA. The sample table lists roughly 11,000 clones, around 79% of them with a count of one. The ten largest clonotypes hold about a third of the sample.

Of note for this clone: No antigen is known for it. No base quality values were provided; no much bigger clone lies one nucleotide off.

On an AutoMACS, CD4+ and CD8+ cells were isolated via positive magnetic bead selection, and their purity was verified by flow cytometry. A TCR V beta antibody panel was used in flow cytometry to screen first for clonal expansions, which were then characterized by TCRB deep sequencing of sorted CD8+ fractions. Ficoll-Paque PLUS density gradient separation was used to isolate peripheral blood mononuclear cells. DNA was extracted from CD4-enriched, CD8-enriched or PBMC samples with Nucleospin Tissue or Tissue XS kits and quantified with a Qubit 2.0 fluorometer. Germline trimming amounts to 2 bases on V and 6 bases on J, with 7 as the count of junction bases outside the gene matches. The germline V gene (reference sequence) gives CDR1 as MNHNY and CDR2 as SVGAGI. The CDR3, from cysteine to phenylalanine, totals 15 residues. Of all the DNA, just the CDR3 is kept, 45 bases in frame from base 1.

The rearrangement joined TRBV6-6 to TRBJ2-1; the junction holds 7 bases that match TRBD2. Input material: CD8+ T cells sorted from blood. The receptor comes from an adult with rheumatoid arthritis. The CDR3 protein is CASSYRASGLNEQFF. The nucleotides are TGTGCCAGCAGTTACCGGGCTAGCGGCCTCAATGAGCAGTTCTTC.